This TCR beta chain was identified during a study of T-cell memory formation after mild COVID-19. CDR1 is SGDLS, CDR2 YYNGEE, per germline. V lost 3 bases and J lost 2, with 5 bases in between. CDR3 size: 12 residues. This clonotype was detected a few times. TCRdb reprocessed the 5' RACE reads via MiXCR and lists one record per CDR3 protein. Of 150,000 to 200,000 distinct CDR3 sequences in the sample, around 13% were seen once. The specimen sequenced was PBMCs or a T cell subset sorted from them (not recorded which). The TCR comes from an adult woman who had mild COVID-19 (a few samples of this study predate the infection). Cell type and time point are not known. The chain joins TRBV9 to TRBJ2-5, with D unclear. CDR3 sequence reads: CASSASQETQYF. CDR3 DNA: TGTGCCAGCAGCGCGAGTCAAGAGACCCAGTACTTC.